One sample yielded the 30 T cell receptor beta chains listed below, sequenced in a study of blood T cells in healthy people across ages. The authors ran a second PCR of 7 to 11 cycles using a sample-barcoded 5' primer and a J-beta primer mix. TCRdb re-derived calls from the 5' RACE reads in MiXCR, one entry per CDR3 protein. This table holds hundreds of thousands of distinct CDR3 sequences, under 30% found once. These data also formed part of another study, on T cells of mothers and their children.

Material for sequencing was blood. The origin of the receptors is a boy younger than 18 in good health.

This clonotype has just a few counts. The chain couples TRBV20-1 to TRBJ2-1, with 7 bases that match TRBD2. With V trimmed by 5 bases and J by 1 base, 11 bases remained unmatched. The CDR3 runs to 16 residues. CDR1 and CDR2 (germline): DFQATT, SNEGSKA (reference sequence). The CDR3 DNA follows: TGCAGTGCTCTGAGACGGGGGGATGGGTCCTACAATGAGCAGTTCTTC. Translated: CSALRRGDGSYNEQFF.

The chain links TRBV5-1 to TRBJ2-3; D is unresolved. V was shortened by 4 bases and J by 2 bases, with 14 bases between the two germline ends. The CDR3 sequence is 15 residues long. The germline gives CDR1 SGHRS, CDR2 YFSETQ. CDR3 bases: TGCGCCAGCAGCCCACAGTCGAGCGACACAGATACGCAGTATTTT. Translation: CASSPQSSDTDTQYF.

The chain is built from TRBV3-1 and TRBJ1-1; 8 nucleotides agree with TRBD1. The trim removed 4 bases at V and 12 bases at J, leaving 13 bases unmatched. The CDR3 sequence is 14 residues long. From germline, CDR1 is LGHDT and CDR2 YNNKEL (reference sequence). The CDR3: CASSPSGQGVGTFF. Here the CDR3 DNA reads TGTGCCAGCAGCCCCTCCGGACAGGGAGTGGGGACTTTCTTT.

The CDR3 is CASSMKLNQPQHF. The CDR3, as DNA: TGTGCCAGTAGTATGAAGCTCAATCAGCCCCAGCATTTT. The J gene is TRBJ1-5, the V gene TRBV19; no definite D call. Per the germline V gene, CDR1 is LNHDA and CDR2 is SQIVND (reference sequence). The CDR3 is 13 amino acids. Trimming removed 3 bases at V and 3 bases at J, with 6 bases between.

The chain employs TRBV6-6 and TRBJ2-7, with D perhaps TRBD1 (5 bases). The germline V and J ends were trimmed by 4 bases and 0 bases, with 16 bases remaining between them. This CDR3 contains 16 residues. Germline CDR1 is MNHNY and CDR2 is SVGAGI (reference sequence). DNA of the CDR3: TGTGCCAGCAGTTCTACGACAGCCCAAAGCTCCTACGAGCAGTACTTC. Encoded protein: CASSSTTAQSSYEQYF.

J is TRBJ2-7 and V is TRBV4-1, with D unclear. Germline CDR1 and CDR2: MGHRA and YSYEKL. CDR3 length: 15 residues. V shed 0 bases and J shed 2 bases, with 11 bases lying between them. The CDR3 reads CASSQEPGLAYEQYF. CDR3 in DNA: TGCGCCAGCAGCCAAGAGCCAGGTCTGGCCTACGAGCAGTACTTC.

The rearrangement joins TRBV5-1 to TRBJ2-5; D gene uncertain. The V end was cut by 0 bases, the J end by 4 bases, with 10 bases between. The CDR3 runs 14 residues. Germline loops: CDR1 SGHRS, CDR2 YFSETQ. Here the CDR3 DNA reads TGCGCCAGCAGCTTGGCCGTGGCTTCAGAGACCCAGTACTTC. This translates into CASSLAVASETQYF.

On this clonotype: One junction end disagrees with the germline gene, perhaps due to a read error. The rearrangement uses TRBV7-3 and TRBJ1-5; 7 positions agree with TRBD1. The germline CDR1 and CDR2 sequences are SGHTA and FQGTGA. This CDR3 is 13 amino acids long. CDR3 DNA sequence: TGCGCCAGCAGCGCCGACAGGGACCAGCCCCAGCATTTT. Encoded protein: CASSADRDQPQHF.

The genes are TRBV7-3 and TRBJ1-1; 7 bases match TRBD1. Germline V CDR1 and CDR2: SGHTA, FQGTGA. V lost 0 bases to trimming and J lost 0 bases; unmatched junction nucleotides: 16. The CDR3 totals 20 residues. CDR3 region: CASSLTSGQGVLGMNTEAFF. In DNA, the CDR3 is TGTGCCAGCAGCTTAACGTCGGGGCAGGGGGTTTTGGGCATGAACACTGAAGCTTTCTTT.

This clonotype came up once. The chain combines TRBV3-1 with TRBJ2-7; D may be TRBD1 (6 bases). CDR3 length: 12 residues. Germline-derived CDR1 and CDR2 are LGHDT and YNNKEL (reference sequence). The V end lost 4 bases, the J end lost 6 bases, and 10 bases lay between the germline ends. CDR3 sequence: CASSPHRAEQYF. DNA for the CDR3: TGTGCCAGCAGCCCCCACAGGGCCGAGCAGTACTTC.

V and J are TRBV6-2 or TRBV6-3 and TRBJ2-1, with 9 bases matching TRBD1. CDR1 and CDR2 (germline): MNHEY, SVGEGT. The trim removed 6 bases at V and 7 bases at J, leaving 7 bases unmatched. The CDR3 spans 14 residues. CDR3 nucleotide sequence: TGTGCCAGCAGCCACGGACAGGGGAGGAATGAGCAGTTCTTC. Amino acid sequence: CASSHGQGRNEQFF.

This clonotype has ten or more counts. This chain uses TRBV6-6 with TRBJ2-5; D gene unclear. V lost 5 bases to trimming and J lost 4 bases, with 11 bases between them. The CDR3 length is 13 residues. Germline V gives CDR1 MNHNY, CDR2 SVGAGI (reference sequence). The CDR3 here is CASSPPLGETQYF. The CDR3 coding sequence is TGTGCCAGCAGTCCCCCCCTAGGAGAGACCCAGTACTTC.

The chain joins TRBV27 to TRBJ2-5, with D tentatively TRBD1 or TRBD2 (5 bases each). V gave up 3 bases and J gave up 5 bases, with 13 bases separating them. The CDR3 loop spans 14 amino acids. Germline-derived CDR1 and CDR2 are MNHEY and SMNVEV (reference sequence). CDR3 coding DNA: TGTGCCAGCAGTTTGGGACGGACGCGGGAGACCCAGTACTTC. Amino acid sequence: CASSLGRTRETQYF.

This chain joins TRBV15 and TRBJ1-3; D not resolved. In germline, CDR1 is LNHNV, CDR2 YYDKDF (reference sequence). The CDR3 extends over 14 amino acids. Trimming removed 1 base from V and 0 bases from J, with 4 bases in between. The CDR3 nucleotides are TGTGCCACCAGCAGAGCCGGCTCTGGAAACACCATATATTTT. Its protein is CATSRAGSGNTIYF.

This sequence joins TRBV2 and TRBJ2-3; the D gene could be TRBD1 or TRBD2 (6 bases each). Per the germline V gene, CDR1 is SNHLY and CDR2 is FYNNEI. This CDR3 contains 17 residues. The V end lost 6 bases, the J end lost 1 base, and 20 bases lay between the germline ends. The CDR3 sequence: CASSPRLPGGGTDTQYF. CDR3 nucleotide sequence: TGTGCCAGCAGCCCTCGACTGCCCGGGGGCGGCACAGATACGCAGTATTTT.

CDR3 region: CASSFPFSGETQYF. The CDR3 DNA follows: TGTGCCAGCAGTTTCCCATTTAGCGGTGAGACCCAGTACTTC. The genes are TRBV12-3 or TRBV12-4 and TRBJ2-5; weak D call: TRBD2 (6 bases). Trimming removed 3 bases from V and 5 bases from J, with 13 bases in between. The CDR3 contains 14 residues.

The table lists this clonotype with a few counts. J is TRBJ2-7 and V is TRBV3-1; TRBD2 matches at 11 bases. Trimming removed 4 bases from V and 3 bases from J; junction bases left unmatched: 11. Germline V lookup: CDR1 LGHDT, CDR2 YNNKEL (reference sequence). The CDR3 is 17 residues long. CDR3 nucleotides: TGTGCCAGCAGCCGAGAACCTAGCGGGGGGCGACACTACGAGCAGTACTTC. Protein product: CASSREPSGGRHYEQYF.

CDR3 amino acids: CASSSGGPNYGYTF. The CDR3, as DNA: TGTGCCAGCAGTTCAGGGGGGCCCAACTATGGCTACACCTTC. J is TRBJ1-2 and V is TRBV6-6; 7 positions match TRBD1. The CDR3 totals 14 residues. The ends lost 4 bases at V and 2 bases at J; junction bases unmatched: 4. Per germline, CDR1 MNHNY and CDR2 SVGAGI (reference sequence).

The rearrangement joins TRBV12-5 to TRBJ2-6; D uncertain. The CDR3 is 15 residues long. Trimming shortened V by 5 bases and J by 0 bases, and 8 bases separated the two germline ends. CDR1 is LGHNT, CDR2 FRNRAP, per germline. CDR3 protein: CASGAGASGANVLTF. DNA for the CDR3: TGTGCTAGTGGTGCCGGCGCCTCTGGGGCCAACGTCCTGACTTTC. Full variable domain (rest looked up from reference TRBV12-5 and TRBJ2-6): DARVTQTPRHKVTEMGQEVTMRCQPILGHNTVFWYRQTMMQGLELLAYFRNRAPLDDSGMPKDRFSAEMPDATLATLKIQPSEPRDSAVYFCASGAGASGANVLTFGAGSRLTVL.

J is TRBJ2-1 and V is TRBV29-1, with a weak D call TRBD1 (5 bases). Judging by the DNA end, TRBJ2-5 fits better; the J call may be wrong. The germline V gene encodes CDR1 SQVTM and CDR2 ANQGSEA. The CDR3 runs to 15 residues. As DNA, the CDR3 is TGCAGCGTCGAACCTTACCGACAGCCCCAAGAGACCCAGTACTTC. Its translation: CSVEPYRQPQETQYF.

The gene calls are TRBV5-1 and TRBJ2-4; maybe TRBD1 (5 bases). The germline gives CDR1 SGHRS, CDR2 YFSETQ. V shed 3 bases and J shed 8 bases, with 18 bases lying between them. The CDR3 spans 15 residues. The chain's CDR3 is CASSSTGQGVDIQYF. As DNA, the CDR3 is TGCGCCAGCAGCTCCACCGGACAAGGGGTGGACATTCAGTACTTC. Supplemented by reference TRBV5-1 and TRBJ2-4, the full variable domain reads KAGVTQTPRYLIKTRGQQVTLSCSPISGHRSVSWYQQTPGQGLQFLFEYFSETQRNKGNFPGRFSGRQFSNSRSEMNVSTLELGDSALYLCASSSTGQGVDIQYFGAGTRLSVL.

J is TRBJ2-5 and V is TRBV5-1; 8 bases line up with TRBD2. Germline V gene lookup returns CDR1 SGHRS and CDR2 YFSETQ. The CDR3 totals 15 residues. V gave up 6 bases and J gave up 0 bases; unmatched junction bases: 7. CDR3 in DNA: TGCGCCAGCACAACTAGCGGAGGGTACCAAGAGACCCAGTACTTC. This gives the protein CASTTSGGYQETQYF.

This clonotype appeared a few times. The J gene is TRBJ2-2, the V gene TRBV4-2, with 11 bases lining up with TRBD2. The CDR3 loop spans 17 amino acids. CDR1 is LGHNA, CDR2 YNFKEQ, per germline. The V and J ends lost 0 bases and 6 bases, in that order; junction bases with no gene match: 6. Written as DNA, the CDR3 is TGTGCCAGCAGCCAAGATCCAACTAGCGGGAGTGCCGGGGAGCTGTTTTTT. Its protein is CASSQDPTSGSAGELFF.

The genes are TRBV11-2 and TRBJ2-7; 9 positions agree with TRBD1. In germline, CDR1 is SGHAT, CDR2 FQNNGV. This CDR3 comprises 13 residues. V shed 3 bases, J shed 8 bases, and the junction held 5 bases outside the gene matches. CDR3 residues: CASSLPGQGQQYF. The DNA of the CDR3 is TGTGCCAGCAGCTTGCCGGGACAGGGCCAGCAGTACTTC.

This clonotype has just a few counts. The chain is built from TRBV9 and TRBJ2-2; a weak D match, TRBD1 (7 bases). Trimming stripped 0 bases from V and 3 bases from J, with 12 bases between. The germline V gene has CDR1 SGDLS and CDR2 YYNGEE. The CDR3 has 16 residues. As DNA, the CDR3 is TGTGCCAGCAGCGTAGAGGGGGGACAGTACACCGGGGAGCTGTTTTTT. Its translation: CASSVEGGQYTGELFF.

Written as DNA, the CDR3 is TGTGCCAGCAGCTTGATAGGTCAGCTAGCGGGGGGAAACCCAAAAGAGACCCAGTACTTC. The encoded protein is CASSLIGQLAGGNPKETQYF. The chain links TRBV5-4 to TRBJ2-5; 11 nucleotides line up with TRBD2. V gave up 1 base and J gave up 3 bases; unmatched junction bases: 17. CDR1 is SGHNT and CDR2 is YYREEE in the germline V gene (reference sequence). The CDR3 contains 20 residues.

This chain uses TRBV6-2 or TRBV6-3 with TRBJ2-5, with TRBD1 identical over 9 bases. The end of the DNA fits TRBJ2-7 better, so the J call may be wrong. The CDR3 loop spans 13 amino acids. Per germline, CDR1 MNHEY and CDR2 SVGEGT. The CDR3 protein is CASTTGGGYEQYF. The CDR3 DNA follows: TGTGCCAGCACCACAGGGGGCGGATACGAGCAGTACTTC.

This clonotype was observed a few times. The V call is TRBV12-3 or TRBV12-4, the J call TRBJ2-1; 9 positions match TRBD1. V trimming: 7 bases; J trimming: 4 bases; junction bases outside the gene matches: 8. The length of the CDR3 is 15 residues. CDR3 residues: CASTVGDRAYNEQFF. CDR3 sequence (DNA): TGTGCCAGCACCGTGGGGGACAGGGCGTACAATGAGCAGTTCTTC.

V is TRBV20-1 and J is TRBJ2-2; no reliable D call. Deletions cut 2 bases from V and 5 bases from J, with 9 bases between. The CDR3 has 13 residues. Per germline, CDR1 DFQATT and CDR2 SNEGSKA (reference sequence). Here the CDR3 reads CSARWGGTGELFF. For the CDR3, the DNA is TGCAGTGCTAGATGGGGTGGAACCGGGGAGCTGTTTTTT.

This clonotype turned up a few times. The CDR3 DNA reads TGTGCCAGCAGCAATTGGACAGGGACCAATGAGCAGTTCTTC. It specifies CASSNWTGTNEQFF. The genes are TRBV11-1 and TRBJ2-1; 8 bases map to TRBD1. Per germline, CDR1 SGHAT and CDR2 FQDESV (reference sequence). Germline trimming cut 5 bases from V and 6 bases from J; bases unmatched to any gene: 6. CDR3 length equals 14 residues.